Ten or more counts support the clone carrying this T cell receptor beta chain. The time point was: newly diagnosed GD, antithyroid drugs for less than 3 months. Construction of the TCR library relied on RNA isolated from PBMCs. American Thyroid Association guidelines served as the basis for diagnosing Graves' disease. Building the TCR beta libraries relied on iRepertoire HTBI primers, and CDR3 regions underwent Arm-PCR. TCRdb re-called the multiplex PCR reads with MiXCR, one entry per CDR3 protein. The top ten hold approximately 15% of the sample, which has 350,000 to 550,000 distinct CDR3 sequences, more than 13% seen once. The data stem from a study of regulatory T cells in long-lasting Graves disease. Trimming removed 7 bases from V and 5 bases from J, with 17 bases in between. This CDR3 region has 14 residues. Germline V gene sequence: CDR1 KGHDR, CDR2 SFDVKD. Separately, the same data were catalogued under a study of T cells in Graves' hyperthyroidism and ophthalmopathy. That report notes: Patients with uncontrolled infections, other autoimmune diseases, pregnancy or lactation were excluded. With the HTBI primer set, the TCR CDR3 went through a first round of RT-PCR. Within blood appeared most thyroid clonotypes that had expanded above 0.001.

V gene TRBV24-1 combines with J gene TRBJ2-7; a possible D gene is TRBD2 (5 bases). The receptor was derived from a woman in her twenties or thirties with Graves disease. Sequenced material: peripheral blood mononuclear cells (PBMCs), taken at new diagnosis, from a patient treated with antithyroid drugs. CDR3 amino acids: CATRGASTDDEQYF. Written as DNA, the CDR3 is TGTGCCACCAGGGGAGCATCTACGGACGACGAGCAGTACTTC.